The T cell receptor (beta chain) under discussion was sequenced for a study of low-dose radiotherapy and immunotherapy resistance in tumors. On the study more broadly: Administration of intravenous cyclophosphamide at 200 mg/m2 took place every two weeks, one day before radiation and immunotherapy.

This clonotype was recorded at least ten times. Alpha and beta chains were covered, as first-strand cDNA relied on TRAV- and TRBV-specific primers. The PCR that amplified TCRs ran for 20 cycles, relying on a constant-region primer and a V-primer adapter. One entry per CDR3 protein, called by TCRdb with MiXCR from the reads. In the table there are tens of thousands of distinct CDR3 sequences, around 9.2% of which are singletons. Germline CDR1 is SQVTM and CDR2 is ANQGSEA. This CDR3 contains 15 residues. The ends lost 1 base at V and 4 bases at J; junction bases unmatched: 7. Time point indicated: before trial treatment. Eligible patients had advanced solid tumors lacking tumor-infiltrating lymphocytes.

The chain combines TRBV29-1 with TRBJ2-7, with 10 positions matching TRBD1. The source was PBMCs, collected before treatment. This clonotype originated in a male donor with prostate cancer. The chain's CDR3 is CSVEGTGQGLYEQYF. CDR3 coding DNA: TGCAGCGTTGAAGGGACGGGACAGGGGCTTTACGAGCAGTACTTC.